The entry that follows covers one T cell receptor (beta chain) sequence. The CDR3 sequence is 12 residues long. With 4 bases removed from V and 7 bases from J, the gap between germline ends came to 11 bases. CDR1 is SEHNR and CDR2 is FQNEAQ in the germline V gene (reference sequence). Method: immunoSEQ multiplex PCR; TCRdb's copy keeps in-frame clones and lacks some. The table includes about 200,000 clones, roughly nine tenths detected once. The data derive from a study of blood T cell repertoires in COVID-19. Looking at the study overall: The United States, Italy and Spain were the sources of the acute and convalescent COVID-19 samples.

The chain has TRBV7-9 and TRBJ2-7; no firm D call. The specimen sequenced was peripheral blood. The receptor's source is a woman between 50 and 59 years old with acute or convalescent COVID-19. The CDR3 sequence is CASSSPPQEQYF. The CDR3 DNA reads TGTGCCAGCAGCTCCCCGCCCCAGGAGCAGTACTTC.